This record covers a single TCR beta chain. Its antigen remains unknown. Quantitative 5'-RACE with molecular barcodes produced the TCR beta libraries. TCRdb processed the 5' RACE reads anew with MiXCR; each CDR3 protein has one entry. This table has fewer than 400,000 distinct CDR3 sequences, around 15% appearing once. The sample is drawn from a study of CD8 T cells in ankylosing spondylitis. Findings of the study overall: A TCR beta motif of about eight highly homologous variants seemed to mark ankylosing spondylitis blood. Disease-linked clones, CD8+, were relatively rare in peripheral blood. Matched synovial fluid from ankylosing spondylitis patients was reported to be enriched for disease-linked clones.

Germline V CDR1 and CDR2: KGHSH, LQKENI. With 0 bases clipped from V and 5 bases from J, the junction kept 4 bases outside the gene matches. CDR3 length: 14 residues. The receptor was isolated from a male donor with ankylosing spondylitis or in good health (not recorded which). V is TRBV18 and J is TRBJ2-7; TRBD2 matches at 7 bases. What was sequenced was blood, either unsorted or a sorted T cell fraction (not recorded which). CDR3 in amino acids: CASSPPPAGNEQYF. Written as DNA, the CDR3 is TGTGCCAGCTCACCACCGCCAGCGGGAAACGAGCAGTACTTC.